A selection of T cell receptor beta chains follows, all from one sample in a study of control samples from healthy donors and cancer patients. TCRdb keeps only in-frame clones here, not all; method: immunoSEQ multiplex PCR. This table holds around 230,000 clones, around 94% found once. Sequencing was done on a sample of blood. The receptors come from a man in his forties or fifties in good health. CDR3s include the opening cysteine and the closing phenylalanine or tryptophan. The D gene is left open where the match is weak. Clone size is given for some rows only: seen once, a few or many times, or a class if the clone is expanded.

cdr3_nt: TGTGCCAGCAGCTTGACAGGGGTAGATGGCTACACCTTC
cdr3_aa: CASSLTGVDGYTF
d_call: TRBD1
j_call: TRBJ1-2
clone_size: NA
v_call: TRBV11-2

cdr3_nt: TGTGCCAGCATACGAGGGGGGGTTGGAGAAAAACTGTTTTTT
cdr3_aa: CASIRGGVGEKLFF
d_call: NA
j_call: TRBJ1-4
clone_size: NA
v_call: TRBV28

cdr3_nt: TGTGCCAGCAGTGCTCGGCTAGCGGAACAAGAGACCCAGTACTTC
cdr3_aa: CASSARLAEQETQYF
d_call: TRBD2
j_call: TRBJ2-5
clone_size: NA
v_call: TRBV2

cdr3_nt: TGTGCCAGCAGTCTCTTCTTCCAGACAGGGAATAATTCACCCCTCCACTTT
cdr3_aa: CASSLFFQTGNNSPLHF
d_call: TRBD1
j_call: TRBJ1-6
clone_size: NA
v_call: TRBV28

cdr3_nt: TGTGCCAGCAGCTTGGTGGCAGGGAATAATGAAAAACTGTTTTTT
cdr3_aa: CASSLVAGNNEKLFF
d_call: NA
j_call: TRBJ1-4
clone_size: NA
v_call: TRBV5-6

cdr3_nt: TGTGCCAGCAGCTTGGGACAGAGGAACACTGAAGCTTTCTTT
cdr3_aa: CASSLGQRNTEAFF
d_call: NA
j_call: TRBJ1-1
clone_size: NA
v_call: TRBV5-4

cdr3_nt: TGTGCCAGTAGTGGTGACAGCTACAATGAGCAGTTCTTC
cdr3_aa: CASSGDSYNEQFF
d_call: NA
j_call: TRBJ2-1
clone_size: NA
v_call: TRBV19

cdr3_nt: TGTGCCACCAGTGATTCTAGCTCCGGCTCCTACGAGCAGTACTTC
cdr3_aa: CATSDSSSGSYEQYF
d_call: NA
j_call: TRBJ2-7
clone_size: NA
v_call: TRBV24-1

cdr3_nt: TGTGCCAGCTCACCATTCGCAGGGGGCGAAAATGAGCAGTTCTTC
cdr3_aa: CASSPFAGGENEQFF
d_call: TRBD1
j_call: TRBJ2-1
clone_size: NA
v_call: TRBV18

cdr3_nt: TGTGCCAGCAGTTTTGTGGCGGGGGCGGGGCCCCAGCATTTT
cdr3_aa: CASSFVAGAGPQHF
d_call: NA
j_call: TRBJ1-5
clone_size: NA
v_call: TRBV28

cdr3_nt: TGTGCCAGCAGTTCCCTTAGCGGGGGGGCCTACGAGCAGTACTTC
cdr3_aa: CASSSLSGGAYEQYF
d_call: TRBD2
j_call: TRBJ2-7
clone_size: NA
v_call: TRBV6-2/TRBV6-3

cdr3_nt: TGTGCCAGCAGGCGGACAGGGGTGAGCACCGGGGAGCTGTTTTTT
cdr3_aa: CASRRTGVSTGELFF
d_call: TRBD1
j_call: TRBJ2-2
clone_size: NA
v_call: TRBV6-5

cdr3_nt: TGTGCCAGCAGTCCTCAGGGGCTGGGTAGTCAGCCCCAGCATTTT
cdr3_aa: CASSPQGLGSQPQHF
d_call: NA
j_call: TRBJ1-5
clone_size: NA
v_call: TRBV27

cdr3_nt: TGCGCCAGCAGCCAGGGGGACAGGGCCCACAATGAGCAGTTCTTC
cdr3_aa: CASSQGDRAHNEQFF
d_call: TRBD1
j_call: TRBJ2-1
clone_size: NA
v_call: TRBV4-1

cdr3_nt: TGTGCCACCAGTGACGGGGGACAGGGTGGTGCGGAGACCCAGTACTTC
cdr3_aa: CATSDGGQGGAETQYF
d_call: TRBD1
j_call: TRBJ2-5
clone_size: NA
v_call: TRBV24-1

cdr3_nt: TGTGCCAGCAGTTTATGGGAGCAAAGGGGCTACACCTTC
cdr3_aa: CASSLWEQRGYTF
d_call: NA
j_call: TRBJ1-2
clone_size: NA
v_call: TRBV28

cdr3_nt: TGTGCCACCAGCAGAGATATAGGGAGGGACGAAGCTTTCTTT
cdr3_aa: CATSRDIGRDEAFF
d_call: NA
j_call: TRBJ1-1
clone_size: few
v_call: TRBV15

cdr3_nt: TGTGCCATCAGTGTGTCCGAGTACTCCTACAATGAGCAGTTCTTC
cdr3_aa: CAISVSEYSYNEQFF
d_call: NA
j_call: TRBJ2-1
clone_size: NA
v_call: TRBV10-3

cdr3_nt: TGCGCCAGGTCTCTGGGGGAGGGGGATGGTAACACTGAAGCTTTCTTT
cdr3_aa: CARSLGEGDGNTEAFF
d_call: NA
j_call: TRBJ1-1
clone_size: NA
v_call: TRBV5-1

cdr3_nt: TGTGCCAGCAGCCAGGTAACTAGCGGTCACAATGAGCAGTTCTTC
cdr3_aa: CASSQVTSGHNEQFF
d_call: TRBD2
j_call: TRBJ2-1
clone_size: NA
v_call: TRBV4-2

cdr3_nt: TGCGCCAGCAGCCTCCAACGGGGGGGAGAGACCCAGTACTTC
cdr3_aa: CASSLQRGGETQYF
d_call: TRBD2
j_call: TRBJ2-5
clone_size: NA
v_call: TRBV5-1

cdr3_nt: TGTGCCAGCAGCTTAGTTGAAAATGAAAAACTGTTTTTT
cdr3_aa: CASSLVENEKLFF
d_call: NA
j_call: TRBJ1-4
clone_size: NA
v_call: TRBV7-9

cdr3_nt: TGTGCCAGCAGCCCAGCCTTCTTGAACACTGAAGCTTTCTTT
cdr3_aa: CASSPAFLNTEAFF
d_call: NA
j_call: TRBJ1-1
clone_size: once
v_call: TRBV3-1/TRBV3-2

cdr3_nt: TGTGCCAGCAGCCCTTCGGGACAGTATGGCTACACCTTC
cdr3_aa: CASSPSGQYGYTF
d_call: TRBD1
j_call: TRBJ1-2
clone_size: NA
v_call: TRBV3-1/TRBV3-2

cdr3_nt: TGTGCCAGCAGCTTAGGTCGCCGAACAAAACTGTTTTTT
cdr3_aa: CASSLGRRTKLFF
d_call: NA
j_call: TRBJ1-4
clone_size: NA
v_call: TRBV13

cdr3_nt: TGTGCCAGCAACAAAGACAGCACCGGGGAGCTGTTTTTT
cdr3_aa: CASNKDSTGELFF
d_call: NA
j_call: TRBJ2-2
clone_size: NA
v_call: TRBV6-6

cdr3_nt: TGCGCCAGCAGCCAGCAGGGGGCCGGGGAGCTGTTTTTT
cdr3_aa: CASSQQGAGELFF
d_call: TRBD1
j_call: TRBJ2-2
clone_size: NA
v_call: TRBV5-1

cdr3_nt: TGCGCCAGTACGCAGGGCGGGTCGAGCGCTGAAGCTTTCTTT
cdr3_aa: CASTQGGSSAEAFF
d_call: NA
j_call: TRBJ1-1
clone_size: NA
v_call: TRBV5-1

cdr3_nt: TGTGCCAGCAGCCAAAACAGTGGGGCCCCCTACGAGCAGTACTTC
cdr3_aa: CASSQNSGAPYEQYF
d_call: NA
j_call: TRBJ2-7
clone_size: NA
v_call: TRBV4-2

cdr3_nt: TGTGCCAGCTCACCGAACAGGGCGAACACTGAAGCTTTCTTT
cdr3_aa: CASSPNRANTEAFF
d_call: NA
j_call: TRBJ1-1
clone_size: NA
v_call: TRBV18

cdr3_nt: TGCAGCGTTCCCGGGGGGGTTTACTATGGCTACACCTTC
cdr3_aa: CSVPGGVYYGYTF
d_call: NA
j_call: TRBJ1-2
clone_size: once
v_call: TRBV29-1

cdr3_nt: TGTGCCAGCAGTTACTCGATCATCACCACAGATACGCAGTATTTT
cdr3_aa: CASSYSIITTDTQYF
d_call: NA
j_call: TRBJ2-3
clone_size: NA
v_call: TRBV6-5

cdr3_nt: TGTGCCACCCGAGGGACAACCGGGACTGGTGGCTACACCTTC
cdr3_aa: CATRGTTGTGGYTF
d_call: NA
j_call: TRBJ1-2
clone_size: NA
v_call: TRBV6-6

cdr3_nt: TGCGCCAGCAGCCAAGATCTGTCGGGACACTTTAATGAAAAACTGTTTTTT
cdr3_aa: CASSQDLSGHFNEKLFF
d_call: NA
j_call: TRBJ1-4
clone_size: NA
v_call: TRBV4-1

cdr3_nt: TGTGCCAGCAGTGATTTGCGGGGGAGTGGAAGTCTTGGCAATCAGCCCCAGCATTTT
cdr3_aa: CASSDLRGSGSLGNQPQHF
d_call: NA
j_call: TRBJ1-5
clone_size: NA
v_call: TRBV6-1

cdr3_nt: TGTGCCAGCAGTTACTTCGCAAGACCTCAACACGAGCAGTACTTC
cdr3_aa: CASSYFARPQHEQYF
d_call: NA
j_call: TRBJ2-7
clone_size: NA
v_call: TRBV6-5

cdr3_nt: TGCGCCAGCAGGAGGGGGGCAGGGGGCACTGAAGCTTTCTTT
cdr3_aa: CASRRGAGGTEAFF
d_call: TRBD1
j_call: TRBJ1-1
clone_size: once
v_call: TRBV10-2

cdr3_nt: TGTGCCAGCAGCTTGCTACCTCGCGATTCACCCCTCCACTTT
cdr3_aa: CASSLLPRDSPLHF
d_call: NA
j_call: TRBJ1-6
clone_size: NA
v_call: TRBV7-2

cdr3_nt: TGTGCCAGTAGTCGAATGGGGGGCGCGGGAAACACCATATATTTT
cdr3_aa: CASSRMGGAGNTIYF
d_call: NA
j_call: TRBJ1-3
clone_size: NA
v_call: TRBV19

cdr3_nt: TGTGCCAGCCACCTGGGGGCAACTAATGAAAAACTGTTTTTT
cdr3_aa: CASHLGATNEKLFF
d_call: NA
j_call: TRBJ1-4
clone_size: once
v_call: TRBV7-2

cdr3_nt: TGTGCCAGCTCCCAAGCCGGGACTAGCGGGGGAGAGCAGTTCTTC
cdr3_aa: CASSQAGTSGGEQFF
d_call: TRBD2
j_call: TRBJ2-1
clone_size: NA
v_call: TRBV18

cdr3_nt: TGTGCCAGCAGGTGGGCGGAGACCTATAATTCACCCCTCCACTTT
cdr3_aa: CASRWAETYNSPLHF
d_call: NA
j_call: TRBJ1-6
clone_size: NA
v_call: TRBV27

cdr3_nt: TGCAGCGTTGAGCACCTTTGGGTCAGGGGGATCACAGATACGCAGTATTTT
cdr3_aa: CSVEHLWVRGITDTQYF
d_call: TRBD1
j_call: TRBJ2-3
clone_size: NA
v_call: TRBV29-1

cdr3_nt: TGCGCCAGCAGCCAAGAAACTTTAGGAGATACGCAGTATTTT
cdr3_aa: CASSQETLGDTQYF
d_call: NA
j_call: TRBJ2-3
clone_size: NA
v_call: TRBV4-1

cdr3_nt: TGTGCCAGCAGCCCTGACAGGGGCTCCTACAATGAGCAGTTCTTC
cdr3_aa: CASSPDRGSYNEQFF
d_call: TRBD1
j_call: TRBJ2-1
clone_size: NA
v_call: TRBV3-1/TRBV3-2

cdr3_nt: TGTGCCAGCACCGCGGGGCAGGGGGCAAATCAGCCCCAGCATTTT
cdr3_aa: CASTAGQGANQPQHF
d_call: TRBD1
j_call: TRBJ1-5
clone_size: once
v_call: TRBV2

cdr3_nt: TGTGCCAGCAAGGTCCGGACAGGGCTCTATGGCTACACCTTC
cdr3_aa: CASKVRTGLYGYTF
d_call: TRBD1
j_call: TRBJ1-2
clone_size: NA
v_call: TRBV28